This is a list of T cell receptor beta chains from one sample in a study of cytomegalovirus exposure and HLA in healthy donors. Assay: immunoSEQ multiplex PCR; the TCRdb copy retains only in-frame clones and omits some. The sample contains around 130,000 clones, roughly 84% of which appear only once. Sequenced material: PBMCs. These receptors all stem from a man in his fifties in good health and CMV-seronegative. The CDR3 runs from the conserved cysteine through the conserved F or W. A D gene is named only where the DNA matches it firmly.

TRBD1,TRBV6-5,TRBJ2-7,15,TGTGCCAGCAGTTTTTCCGGGACAGGGACGTACGAGCAGTACTTC,CASSFSGTGTYEQYF
.,TRBV19,TRBJ1-2,13,TGTGCCAGTAACCCCAGGGTTGGCTATGGCTACACCTTC,CASNPRVGYGYTF
.,TRBV5-1,TRBJ2-1,14,TGCGCCAGCAGCTTGGCCAGGGAAGGGAATGAGCAGTTCTTC,CASSLAREGNEQFF
.,TRBV15,TRBJ1-2,15,TGTGCCACCAGCAGAGACGAGGTCGTTAACTATGGCTACACCTTC,CATSRDEVVNYGYTF
TRBD2,TRBV2,TRBJ2-5,16,TGTGCCAGCAGTGGGGGGACTAGCGGGGGGGAAGAGACCCAGTACTTC,CASSGGTSGGEETQYF
TRBD2,TRBV7-9,TRBJ2-5,15,TGTGCCAGCAGCCCACCCGGGGGGGGGCCGGAGACCCAGTACTTC,CASSPPGGGPETQYF
TRBD1,TRBV7-9,TRBJ1-4,14,TGTGCCAGCAGTAAGACAGGGCCTAATGAAAAACTGTTTTTT,CASSKTGPNEKLFF
.,TRBV2,TRBJ1-1,12,TGTGCCAGCAGCTTCGGACAGTTTGAAGCTTTCTTT,CASSFGQFEAFF
TRBD1,TRBV5-1,TRBJ2-6,18,TGCGCCAGCAGCCTAGTGGGAACAGGGGCATCTGGGGCCAACGTCCTGACTTTC,CASSLVGTGASGANVLTF
.,TRBV7-9,TRBJ2-3,14,TGTGCCAGCAGCTTAGTCGATACGGGGGATACGCAGTATTTT,CASSLVDTGDTQYF
.,TRBV6-1,TRBJ2-2,13,TGTGCCAGCAGAGAGGGAATCACCGGGGAGCTGTTTTTT,CASREGITGELFF
TRBD1,TRBV5-1,TRBJ1-3,14,TGCGCCAGCAGCGGACAGGGGCCGTTTAACACCATATATTTT,CASSGQGPFNTIYF
.,TRBV5-6,TRBJ2-7,16,TGTGCCAGCAGCTTAGATCGGGGGGCATACTCTTACGAGCAGTACTTC,CASSLDRGAYSYEQYF